This record covers a single T cell receptor beta chain. This clonotype appeared a few times. The antigen it recognizes is unknown. No base qualities exist here, and no much larger clone lies one base off it. This sample was taken from a study of spatial heterogeneity in lung cancer (dated by TCRdb to between 2017 and 2020). Regarding the research as a whole: Beta-chain transcripts were consistently detected in greater numbers than alpha-chain transcripts, which likely reflects a higher abundance of beta-chain transcripts. In the raw uncorrected reads, each unique combination of TCR and UMI appeared more than ten times on average. Nonsynonymous mutation counts, determined by whole-exome sequencing of tumor tissue, were related to TCR repertoire features. At surgery, about 210 tumor regions, 63 to 70 matched nontumor lung samples and more than 55 PBMC samples were TCR-sequenced for both alpha and beta chains. In non-small cell lung cancer, the study made a quantitative comparison of TCR alpha and beta repertoires among multiple tumor regions, matched nontumor lung and blood. What the study reported, not specific to this receptor: Confirming at a functional level the hypothesis that regional TCRs recognize regional mutations was considered to require additional single-cell paired TCR alpha and beta sequencing. Ubiquitous expanded tumor TCRs were detected in blood more often at tumor resection than at routine follow-up.

The CDR3 covers 15 residues, taking in both the cysteine and the phenylalanine. Only the CDR3 region is kept as DNA, spanning 45 bases read in frame from base 1. CDR1 and CDR2 are read off the germline V gene as SGHTA and FQGNSA. V is shortened by 5 bases, J by 3 bases, and the region joining them spans 13 bases. The library relied on 5' RACE. The reads were generated on a NextSeq 500. In the TCR library protocol, a unique molecular identifier was attached to each TCR cDNA molecule so that PCR and sequencing errors could be corrected. The authors processed their data as follows. Decombinator tools were used for TCR identification, UMI-based error correction and CDR3 extraction. Expanded TCRs were defined as those above a frequency of 2 per 1,000, corresponding to the top 1% of the tumor frequency distribution. Renyi diversity was computed with the R vegan package after each repertoire had been subsampled 100 times to 5,000 TCRs. CDR3 similarity networks were built from amino acid triplet string-kernel similarity, with CDR3s being connected when pairwise similarity was above 0.82. The raw public reads went through TCRdb reprocessing: fastp at Q25, MiXCR clone calling, in-frame beta chains kept. CDR3 protein duplicates are merged, each entry listing the most common genes and DNA. The V and J calls shown here were made by TCRdb, not taken from the authors' results. The sample has 90,000 to 95,000 distinct CDR3 sequences on record, approximately 12% of them singletons. Over 40% of the sample is in the top ten clones.

The time point label on this specimen signifies: sample taken at primary tumor resection. The donors were some 70 patients from the lung TRACERx cohort who had early-stage, untreated non-small cell lung cancer. TCR sequencing used whole RNA extracted from tumor and nontumor lung tissue, or from cryopreserved PBMC samples, without cell sorting. Patients were selected for TCR sequencing only if sufficient RNA was available from at least two tumor regions. Sequencing used PBMCs, obtained at surgery. This clonotype was sampled from a male donor with early-stage non-small cell lung cancer. Here the chain combines TRBV7-2 and TRBJ2-2; the best D guess is TRBD2, with 5 bases matching. The nucleotide sequence is TGTGCCAGCAGCCGAGGGTTCATGGACACCGGGGAGCTGTTTTTT. Its amino acids are CASSRGFMDTGELFF. Outside the CDR3, residues come from the reference TRBV7-2 and TRBJ2-2 proteins, so the full variable domain is: GAGVSQSPSNKVTEKGKDVELRCDPISGHTALYWYRQSLGQGLEFLIYFQGNSAPDKSGLPSDRFSAERTGGSVSTLTIQRTQQEDSAVYLCASSRGFMDTGELFFGEGSRLTVL.